This TCR beta chain was observed in a study of human T cells and chemical hapten exposure. TCRdb reanalysed the RACE reads using MiXCR and keeps one entry per CDR3 protein. The profile shows about 95,000 distinct CDR3 sequences, approximately 10% of them singletons. The time point was: patch test 2, 6 weeks after DPC sensitization. Treatment in this sample: therapeutic diphenylcyclopropenone sensitization with weekly scalp DPC. Germline CDR1 is SGHDN and CDR2 is FVKESK. The CDR3 consists of 17 residues. With 0 bases clipped from V and 0 bases from J, the junction kept 5 bases outside the gene matches.

The sequences come from whole blood, collected in connection with sensitization to the hapten diphenylcyclopropenone (DPC). The chain employs TRBV14 and TRBJ2-1, with 7 bases matching TRBD2. This TCR was sampled from a woman aged 40 to 50 with alopecia areata. Some clones in this sample may be carry-over from other donors' samples. The CDR3 loop reads CASSQERESSSYNEQFF. The CDR3 coding sequence is TGTGCCAGCAGCCAAGAGCGGGAGTCAAGCTCCTACAATGAGCAGTTCTTC. The entire variable domain, with the rest obtained from reference TRBV14 and TRBJ2-1, is as follows: EAGVTQFPSHSVIEKGQTVTLRCDPISGHDNLYWYRRVMGKEIKFLLHFVKESKQDESGMPNNRFLAERTGGTYSTLKVQPAELEDSGVYFCASSQERESSSYNEQFFGPGTRLTVL.